This TCR beta chain emerged from a study of blood T cells in healthy people across ages. This clonotype has a handful of counts. The antigen is undetermined. Then a second PCR, running roughly 7 to 11 cycles, was carried out with a sample-barcoded 5' primer and a J-beta primer mix. TCRdb used MiXCR to reprocess the 5' RACE reads, holding one entry per CDR3 protein. Altogether roughly 1,700,000 distinct CDR3 sequences are present, roughly 27% being singletons, with the ten largest covering roughly 8.2%. Each sample used at least 6.5 million PBMCs. Germline CDR1 is SEHNR and CDR2 is FQNEAQ (reference sequence). The V end lost 6 bases, the J end lost 4 bases, and 7 bases lay between the germline ends. CDR3 length equals 12 residues. Study-level findings and limits: In older individuals, TCR beta diversity per million T cells was lower, falling roughly linearly with age. As naive T cell percentage varied, TCR beta diversity correlated strongly with it.

The TCR sequence derives from a woman aged 30 to 39 in good health. Sequencing was done on a sample of blood. The V gene is TRBV7-9, the J gene TRBJ1-5; weak D call: TRBD1 (5 bases). The CDR3 loop reads CASRGDNQPQHF. The CDR3 nucleotides are TGTGCCAGCAGGGGGGATAATCAGCCCCAGCATTTT.